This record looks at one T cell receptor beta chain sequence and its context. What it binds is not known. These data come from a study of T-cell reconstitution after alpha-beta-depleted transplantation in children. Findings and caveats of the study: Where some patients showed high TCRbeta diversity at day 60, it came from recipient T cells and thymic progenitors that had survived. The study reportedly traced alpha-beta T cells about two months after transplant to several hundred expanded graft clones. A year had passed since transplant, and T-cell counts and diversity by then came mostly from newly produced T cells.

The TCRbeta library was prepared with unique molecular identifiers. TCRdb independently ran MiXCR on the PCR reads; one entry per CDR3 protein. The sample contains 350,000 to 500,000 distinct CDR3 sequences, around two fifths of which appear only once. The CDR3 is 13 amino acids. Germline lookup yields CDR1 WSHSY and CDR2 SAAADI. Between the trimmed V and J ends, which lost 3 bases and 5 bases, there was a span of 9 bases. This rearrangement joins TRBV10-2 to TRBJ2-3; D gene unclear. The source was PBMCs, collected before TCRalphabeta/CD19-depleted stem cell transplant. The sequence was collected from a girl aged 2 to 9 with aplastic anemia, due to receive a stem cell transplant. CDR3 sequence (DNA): TGCGCCAGCAGTGACGGCCTTCTAGATACGCAGTATTTT. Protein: CASSDGLLDTQYF.